This record concerns one T cell receptor (beta chain) sequence. The trim removed 5 bases at V and 4 bases at J, leaving 9 bases unmatched. Germline CDR1 and CDR2: MDHEN and SYDVKM. CDR3 size: 16 residues. The entry originates in a study of blood T cell repertoires in COVID-19. Per the original data handling: Cell counts per sample came from amplifying reference gene primers. The protocol was immunoSEQ multiplex PCR, while the TCRdb copy is restricted to in-frame clones and leaves out a portion. V, J and clone size derive from that table, while D and trimming were established from the DNA sequence. The sample lists approximately 500,000 clones; roughly 91% were seen once.

Sequencing was done on a sample of peripheral blood. The TCR comes from a woman between 50 and 59 years old with COVID-19, enrolled during active disease. This sequence joins TRBV28 and TRBJ2-2, with 8 bases fitting TRBD2. The CDR3 DNA follows: TGTGCCAGCAGTCCCTCAGCGGGGGCAGGCACCGGGGAGCTGTTTTTT. Its translation is CASSPSAGAGTGELFF.